Detailed here is one TCR beta chain. It has no known antigen specificity. Per-base quality was not reported, and no clone a single base away is much larger than it. Each collaborating institution followed its own protocols to collect whole blood in K2EDTA tubes. For TCRbeta analysis, collaborators shipped samples as frozen whole blood, isolated PBMCs, or DNA extracted from either of those sample types. This record belongs to a study of blood T cell repertoires in COVID-19 (TCRdb year 2020). Study-wide context: Samples from collaborators originated in the United States, Italy and Spain and spanned both the acute and convalescent phases of COVID-19. The material from the prospective study consisted of cDNA or gDNA derived from T cells, B-cell-depleted T cells, or PBMCs. The dataset comprised deeply sampled blood TCRbeta repertoires from subjects exposed to, actively infected with, or recovered from COVID-19. The repertoires were made available in a free public database intended to serve as a resource for research on the immune response to SARS-CoV-2. Samples were obtained from the ongoing ImmuneRACE study (first 160 participants) and from roughly 1,300 subjects provided by 6 global collaborators. A de-identified subject ID, COVID-19 status, age in years and sex were almost always included in the sample metadata. Where available, HLA class I and class II types were obtained from metadata supplied by the sample provider rather than from assay-based typing. Results the study describes overall, beyond this receptor: The quantity of clinical and demographic metadata differed by source and by participant and was supplied without curation.

TCRbeta CDR3 regions were amplified from genomic DNA by means of the immunoSEQ Assay, a bias-controlled multiplex PCR. Per the original workflow: The number of nucleated cells in each sample was estimated by amplification of reference gene primers within the assay. To quantify the absolute abundance of each unique TCRbeta CDR3 rearrangement, sequence reads were collapsed and filtered. For each sample, productive Simpson clonality was calculated as the square root of Simpson's diversity index across productive rearrangements. TCRdb provides this immuneACCESS table in a form limited to in-frame rearrangements. Some clones are lacking; in checked studies, under half of them reflect an unresolved V gene, and why the rest are absent is not known. From that table come the V and J calls and clone size; the DNA was used to work out D and trimming. Recorded for this sample are around 80,000 clones; around 80% of them occurred a single time. The ten biggest clones cover over 9.5% of the sample.

Deletion took 1 base off V and 0 bases off J, with a span of 9 bases between the germline ends. CDR1 and CDR2 are drawn from the germline V gene: ENHRY, SYGVKD. The CDR3, cysteine through phenylalanine, is 15 amino acids long. The only DNA kept is the CDR3, 45 bases in frame from the first base. The rearrangement combines TRBV10-3 with TRBJ1-1; possibly the D gene is TRBD1, per 5 matching bases. The clonotype was recovered from a man older than 75 with acute or convalescent COVID-19. The source material was peripheral blood. CDR3 region: CAISELLRVNTEAFF. The DNA sequence reads TGTGCCATCAGTGAGTTGCTCAGGGTGAACACTGAAGCTTTCTTT.